The next 19 T cell receptor beta chains were all read from a single sample in a study of blood T cell repertoires in COVID-19 (dated by TCRdb to 2018 to 2021). Library preparation employed the immunoSEQ multiplex PCR assay. TCRdb mirrors the immuneACCESS table, restricted to in-frame sequences. Some clones are absent from its copies; in checked studies, under half trace to an unresolved V gene, and the reason for the others is unknown. Counted in this sample were a few hundred thousand clones; around 90% of them appeared once. The ten top clones hold over 2.5% of the sample. Sequenced: peripheral blood. Receptor source: a man between 60 and 70 years old with acute or convalescent COVID-19.

This clone has only one observation. The rearrangement joins TRBV4-2 to TRBJ2-5; TRBD2 aligns across 7 bases. This CDR3 contains 15 residues. Trimming removed 4 bases from V and 5 bases from J; junction bases left unmatched: 10. Germline values: CDR1 LGHNA, CDR2 YNFKEQ. The CDR3 DNA reads as TGTGCCAGCAGCCCCCTTCCGGGGGAGGGGGAGACCCAGTACTTC. It encodes CASSPLPGEGETQYF.

The J gene is TRBJ1-2, the V gene TRBV5-6, with 7 bases that match TRBD1. The CDR3 is 16 amino acids. CDR1 and CDR2 (germline): SGHDT, YYEEEE. J gave up 1 base and V 0 bases, and 6 bases lay outside the gene matches. CDR3 region: CASSLVGQGGNYGYTF. DNA of the CDR3: TGTGCCAGCAGCTTGGTGGGGCAGGGGGGTAACTATGGCTACACCTTC.

This sequence joins TRBV5-4 and TRBJ1-1, with D possibly matching TRBD1 (6 bases). This CDR3 has 13 amino acids. V lost 0 bases and J lost 4, with 7 bases in between. From germline, CDR1 is SGHNT and CDR2 YYREEE (reference sequence). CDR3 residues: CASSLGGLTEAFF. CDR3 sequence (DNA): TGTGCCAGCAGCTTGGGGGGGCTCACTGAAGCTTTCTTT.

This clone has only one observation. This chain connects TRBV9 to TRBJ2-3, with D maybe TRBD1 (8 bases). The CDR3 runs to 16 residues. CDR1 SGDLS and CDR2 YYNGEE come from the germline V gene. The V and J ends lost 3 bases and 4 bases respectively, with 18 bases between them. This chain's CDR3 is CASSAGRTGSADTQYF. CDR3 nucleotide sequence: TGTGCCAGCAGCGCCGGGAGGACAGGGAGCGCAGATACGCAGTATTTT. Looking up the rest from reference TRBV9 and TRBJ2-3 gives the full variable domain: DSGVTQTPKHLITATGQRVTLRCSPRSGDLSVYWYQQSLDQGLQFLIQYYNGEERAKGNILERFSAQQFPDLHSELNLSSLELGDSALYFCASSAGRTGSADTQYFGPGTRLTVL.

CDR3 sequence: CASSPGRAGEKLFF. CDR3 DNA sequence: TGTGCCAGCTCACCCGGACGAGCGGGTGAAAAACTGTTTTTT. J is TRBJ1-4 and V is TRBV18; D call uncertain. The CDR3 extends over 14 amino acids. Germline CDR1 and CDR2: KGHSH and LQKENI. V gave up 3 bases and J gave up 7 bases, with 12 bases separating them. Filled out from reference TRBV18 and TRBJ1-4, the complete variable domain reads NAGVMQNPRHLVRRRGQEARLRCSPMKGHSHVYWYRQLPEEGLKFMVYLQKENIIDESGMPKERFSAEFPKEGPSILRIQQVVRGDSAAYFCASSPGRAGEKLFFGSGTQLSVL.

The chain joins TRBV5-4 to TRBJ2-6, with D perhaps matching TRBD1 (6 bases). V lost 5 bases, J lost 1 base, and 13 bases lay in between. Germline loops: CDR1 SGHNT, CDR2 YYREEE (reference sequence). This CDR3 comprises 16 residues. The CDR3 protein is CASRQGSSSGANVLTF. The CDR3 DNA reads as TGTGCCAGCAGACAGGGCTCGAGTTCTGGGGCCAACGTCCTGACTTTC. Based on the CDR3 plus reference TRBV5-4 and TRBJ2-6, the full variable domain is ETGVTQSPTHLIKTRGQQVTLRCSSQSGHNTVSWYQQALGQGPQFIFQYYREEENGRGNFPPRFSGLQFPNYSSELNVNALELDDSALYLCASRQGSSSGANVLTFGAGSRLTVL.

The V and J genes are TRBV5-4 and TRBJ1-1; unclear D gene. The length of the CDR3 is 16 residues. Germline CDR1 reads SGHNT; CDR2 reads YYREEE (reference sequence). V lost 0 bases and J 4 bases, leaving 16 bases between the germline ends. CDR3 protein: CASSLVGRGRRTEAFF. The CDR3 DNA sequence: TGTGCCAGCAGCTTGGTCGGGCGGGGAAGACGCACTGAAGCTTTCTTT.

The chain couples TRBV5-1 to TRBJ1-1; D is possibly TRBD1 (5 bases). V was trimmed by 1 base and J by 4 bases, leaving 14 bases between them. Germline V CDR1 and CDR2: SGHRS, YFSETQ. The CDR3 contains 15 residues. CDR3 nucleotide sequence: TGCGCCAGCAGCTTGTGGGGCAGGGAGGGCACTGAAGCTTTCTTT. It is translated as CASSLWGREGTEAFF.

The chain employs TRBV7-9 and TRBJ2-1, with TRBD1 matching over 12 bases. J was trimmed by 7 bases and V by 1 base; bases with no gene match: 8. Germline V gene lookup returns CDR1 SEHNR and CDR2 FQNEAQ (reference sequence). This CDR3 contains 17 residues. The CDR3 reads CASSLGGTGGERNEQFF. CDR3 bases: TGTGCCAGCAGCTTAGGTGGGACAGGGGGCGAGAGGAATGAGCAGTTCTTC.

The gene calls are TRBV7-2 and TRBJ2-5; 11 nucleotides agree with TRBD1. CDR3 size: 14 residues. After removal of 4 bases from V and 7 bases from J, the junction contained 5 bases not matched to a gene. CDR1 and CDR2 from the germline V gene are SGHTA and FQGNSA. The CDR3 sequence: CASSSDRGRGTQYF. DNA of the CDR3: TGTGCCAGCAGCTCGGACAGGGGGCGCGGGACCCAGTACTTC. The whole variable domain, remainder taken from reference TRBV7-2 and TRBJ2-5, is GAGVSQSPSNKVTEKGKDVELRCDPISGHTALYWYRQSLGQGLEFLIYFQGNSAPDKSGLPSDRFSAERTGGSVSTLTIQRTQQEDSAVYLCASSSDRGRGTQYFGPGTRLLVL.

The genes are TRBV9 and TRBJ1-3; a weak D match, TRBD1 (6 bases). The germline V and J ends were trimmed by 2 bases and 2 bases, with 8 bases remaining between them. The CDR3 loop spans 14 amino acids. The V gene's germline CDR1 is SGDLS and CDR2 YYNGEE. CDR3 sequence reads: CASSVRGAGNTIYF. The CDR3 coding sequence is TGTGCCAGCAGCGTCAGGGGCGCTGGAAACACCATATATTTT.

The chain combines TRBV6-5 with TRBJ2-7; tentatively, D is TRBD2 (5 bases). From germline, CDR1 is MNHEY and CDR2 SVGAGI. The CDR3 has 14 amino acids. The germline V and J ends were trimmed by 0 bases and 3 bases, with 9 bases remaining between them. CDR3 sequence reads: CASSYSRRDYEQYF. CDR3 nucleotide sequence: TGTGCCAGCAGTTACTCGAGACGGGACTACGAGCAGTACTTC.

The V call is TRBV2, the J call TRBJ2-5; 10 nucleotides align to TRBD1. Germline V gene lookup returns CDR1 SNHLY and CDR2 FYNNEI. The CDR3 length is 15 residues. V was pared by 4 bases and J by 5 bases, with 7 bases of the junction left unmatched. The CDR3 DNA is TGTGCCAGCAGTGGGGCCGGACAGGGGGGGGAGACCCAGTACTTC. It encodes CASSGAGQGGETQYF. The complete variable domain, with remaining parts taken from reference TRBV2 and TRBJ2-5, reads EPEVTQTPSHQVTQMGQEVILRCVPISNHLYFYWYRQILGQKVEFLVSFYNNEISEKSEIFDDQFSVERPDGSNFTLKIRSTKLEDSAMYFCASSGAGQGGETQYFGPGTRLLVL.

The chain is built from TRBV20-1 and TRBJ1-5; no firm D call. Germline loops: CDR1 DFQATT, CDR2 SNEGSKA (reference sequence). The CDR3 runs 11 residues. Deletions cut 1 base from V and 8 bases from J, with 6 bases between. CDR3 protein: CSARVGEPQHF. CDR3 sequence (DNA): TGCAGTGCTAGAGTCGGTGAGCCCCAGCATTTT.

V usage is TRBV11-2 and J usage is TRBJ2-7; D possibly corresponds to TRBD1 (6 bases). The CDR3 has 13 residues. CDR1 SGHAT and CDR2 FQNNGV come from the germline V gene. V shed 0 bases and J shed 7 bases, with 10 bases lying between them. The CDR3 loop reads CASSLDRGGEQYF. CDR3 coding DNA: TGTGCCAGCAGCTTAGACAGGGGTGGGGAGCAGTACTTC.

The V call is TRBV6-2 or TRBV6-3, the J call TRBJ1-2, with a weak D call TRBD1 (5 bases). CDR3 length: 16 amino acids. Germline CDR1 MNHEY, CDR2 SVGEGT. The V and J ends lost 2 bases and 2 bases respectively, with 15 bases between them. The CDR3 spells CASSYTGSLLNYGYTF. DNA for the CDR3: TGTGCCAGCAGTTACACAGGATCTCTTTTGAACTATGGCTACACCTTC.

This rearrangement joins TRBV5-1 to TRBJ2-4, with a tentative D call TRBD2 (6 bases). The CDR3 consists of 16 residues. CDR1 SGHRS and CDR2 YFSETQ come from the germline V gene. Trimming pared 1 base from V and 3 bases from J, leaving 14 bases between. The CDR3 DNA is TGCGCCAGCAGCTTGAAGGAGGGGACCGGCAAAAACATTCAGTACTTC. Protein: CASSLKEGTGKNIQYF.

The V call is TRBV18, the J call TRBJ1-3, with D possibly matching TRBD1 (5 bases). V was shortened by 1 base and J by 7 bases, with 11 bases between the two germline ends. CDR1 and CDR2 from the germline V gene are KGHSH and LQKENI. This CDR3 has 14 residues. This chain's CDR3 is CASSPQGQWNTIYF. CDR3 sequence (DNA): TGTGCCAGCTCACCACAGGGGCAATGGAACACCATATATTTT.

The chain has TRBV6-5 and TRBJ2-7, with a weak D call TRBD2 (6 bases). The length of the CDR3 is 15 residues. Trimming left V 7 bases short and J 2 bases short, with 18 bases between. Germline lookup yields CDR1 MNHEY and CDR2 SVGAGI. CDR3 protein: CASTLEDSGTYEQYF. The CDR3 nucleotides are TGTGCCAGCACCCTGGAGGATAGCGGAACCTACGAGCAGTACTTC.